What follows are 22 T cell receptor beta chains derived from one specimen sequenced in a study of cytomegalovirus exposure and HLA in healthy donors. This PCR relied on a set of 60 Vbeta primers and 13 Jbeta primers. This table comes from immunoSEQ multiplex PCR, and its TCRdb copy is limited to in-frame clones, with some not included. The table lists about 140,000 clones, over 60% of them singletons. The specimen sequenced was PBMCs. Source of these receptors: a male donor in good health and CMV-seropositive.

This clone was observed once. The rearrangement joins TRBV7-8 to TRBJ2-1; 7 positions match TRBD2. This CDR3 has 17 residues. V dropped 1 base and J dropped 0; count of bases not matched to a gene: 6. Germline loops: CDR1 SGHVS, CDR2 FQNEAQ. The CDR3 spells CASSLGGGAGSYNEQFF. DNA of the CDR3: TGTGCCAGCAGCTTAGGGGGAGGGGCGGGCTCCTACAATGAGCAGTTCTTC.

V gene TRBV6-5 combines with J gene TRBJ2-3; 9 positions agree with TRBD2. J gave up 2 bases and V 6 bases, and 6 bases lay outside the gene matches. The germline V gene encodes CDR1 MNHEY and CDR2 SVGAGI. This CDR3 is 15 amino acids long. DNA of the CDR3: TGTGCCAGCAGGACTCTAGCGGGGAACACAGATACGCAGTATTTT. Translating it yields CASRTLAGNTDTQYF.

This chain uses TRBV7-2 with TRBJ2-7; 12 bases match TRBD2. The germline CDR1 and CDR2 sequences are SGHTA and FQGNSA. This CDR3 comprises 18 residues. V gave up 2 bases and J gave up 0 bases; unmatched junction bases: 8. The CDR3 is CASSLRLAGGRSSYEQYF. DNA of the CDR3: TGTGCCAGCAGCTTAAGGCTAGCGGGAGGGAGGAGCTCCTACGAGCAGTACTTC.

The V call is TRBV7-2, the J call TRBJ2-1; D ambiguous. CDR1 is SGHTA and CDR2 is FQGNSA in the germline V gene. V lost 1 base to trimming and J lost 5 bases, with 6 bases between them. This CDR3 region has 13 residues. CDR3 nucleotide sequence: TGTGCCAGCAGCTTAGTTTCCAACAATGAGCAGTTCTTC. It codes for CASSLVSNNEQFF.

V gene TRBV2 combines with J gene TRBJ1-4; TRBD1 aligns across 7 bases. The CDR3 covers 14 residues. The J segment lost 7 bases and the V segment lost 3 bases, leaving 5 bases of the junction unmatched. Germline values: CDR1 SNHLY, CDR2 FYNNEI. CDR3 coding DNA: TGTGCCAGCAGTGAGCACAGGGGAGGTGAAAAACTGTTTTTT. Amino acid sequence: CASSEHRGGEKLFF.

This chain links TRBV19 with TRBJ2-1; TRBD2 aligns across 8 bases. V dropped 6 bases and J dropped 2; count of bases not matched to a gene: 3. The CDR3 runs to 14 residues. CDR1 is LNHDA and CDR2 is SQIVND in the germline V gene (reference sequence). CDR3: CASSATSAYNEQFF. CDR3 in DNA: TGTGCCAGTAGCGCGACTAGCGCCTACAATGAGCAGTTCTTC.

The V and J genes are TRBV7-3 and TRBJ2-1; 9 bases align to TRBD2. The germline CDR1 and CDR2 sequences are SGHTA and FQGTGA. CDR3 length equals 14 residues. V shed 5 bases and J 8 bases; nucleotides not matched to a gene: 7. DNA of the CDR3: TGTGCCAGCAGCCGTAGCGGGAGTGGGGATGAGCAGTTCTTC. It encodes CASSRSGSGDEQFF.

The chain uses TRBV28 and TRBJ1-5; TRBD1 might be the D (6 bases). The CDR3 consists of 18 residues. Germline values: CDR1 MDHEN, CDR2 SYDVKM. V lost 6 bases, J lost 0 bases, and 21 bases lay in between. Written as DNA, the CDR3 is TGTGCCAGCAGCTCGACAGGCGGGTGGGGTCGTAGCAATCAGCCCCAGCATTTT. Residues: CASSSTGGWGRSNQPQHF.

This rearrangement joins TRBV7-8 to TRBJ2-1; 7 bases fit TRBD2. In germline, CDR1 is SGHVS, CDR2 FQNEAQ. The V and J ends lost 1 base and 5 bases, in that order; junction bases with no gene match: 5. This CDR3 region has 15 residues. The DNA for the CDR3 is TGTGCCAGCAGCTTAGGCGGGAGAGACAACAATGAGCAGTTCTTC. It encodes CASSLGGRDNNEQFF.

Points on this clone: The junction shows a germline mismatch at one end, possibly a read error. Other DNA sequences in this sample translate to the same CDR3. V gene TRBV6-5 combines with J gene TRBJ1-1; TRBD1 aligns across 11 bases. The CDR3 covers 16 residues. From germline, CDR1 is MNHEY and CDR2 SVGAGI. Written as DNA, the CDR3 is TGTGCCAGCAGTTACTCGCGCGGGACAGGGGGGACTGAAGCCTTCTTT. This translates into CASSYSRGTGGTEAFF.

Here the CDR3 DNA reads TGTGCCAGCAGCTTGGGTGGAGGGGACGAAGCTTTCTTT. It encodes CASSLGGGDEAFF. The chain employs TRBV5-6 and TRBJ1-1; D is possibly TRBD1 (5 bases). Germline CDR1 SGHDT, CDR2 YYEEEE. This CDR3 is built from 13 residues. V was clipped by 0 bases and J by 8 bases, with 11 bases between them.

This clone has more than one count but fewer than ten. The rearrangement links TRBV7-2 to TRBJ2-3; 9 bases map to TRBD2. From germline, CDR1 is SGHTA and CDR2 FQGNSA. The CDR3 consists of 15 residues. V lost 1 base, J lost 1 base, and 0 bases stayed unmatched. CDR3 coding DNA: TGTGCCAGCAGCTTAGGACTAGCGGGCACAGATACGCAGTATTTT. This gives the protein CASSLGLAGTDTQYF.

The chain is built from TRBV28 and TRBJ1-4; a possible D gene is TRBD1 (6 bases). CDR1 is MDHEN, CDR2 SYDVKM, per germline. V was pared by 2 bases and J by 8 bases, with 15 bases between. The CDR3 length is 15 residues. CDR3 DNA: TGTGCCAGCAGTTTAAACAGGGCAGCGGAGGAAAAACTGTTTTTT. Its translation: CASSLNRAAEEKLFF.

The chain has TRBV10-2 and TRBJ2-1; 10 bases agree with TRBD2. Germline V gene lookup returns CDR1 WSHSY and CDR2 SAAADI. The V and J ends lost 8 bases and 4 bases, in that order; junction bases with no gene match: 5. CDR3 length: 14 amino acids. Written as DNA, the CDR3 is TGCGCCAGCGGAGCGGGGGGGTTGTACAATGAGCAGTTCTTC. Translation: CASGAGGLYNEQFF.

In this sample, this clone turned up a few times. J is TRBJ1-1 and V is TRBV6-5; unclear D gene. The CDR3 runs 11 residues. The V and J ends lost 5 bases and 3 bases respectively, with 4 bases between them. Looked up from germline, CDR1 is MNHEY and CDR2 is SVGAGI. The CDR3 nucleotides read TGTGCCAGCAGTCGGTACACTGAAGCTTTCTTT. Residues: CASSRYTEAFF.

The chain uses TRBV6-5 and TRBJ1-6; 8 nucleotides match TRBD1. After removal of 5 bases from V and 7 bases from J, the junction contained 7 bases not matched to a gene. Germline V lookup: CDR1 MNHEY, CDR2 SVGAGI. This CDR3 has 15 residues. The CDR3, as DNA: TGTGCCAGCAGTCCTGGAGACAGGGGAAATTCACCCCTCCACTTT. Translated: CASSPGDRGNSPLHF.

The V call is TRBV4-1, the J call TRBJ2-3; possibly TRBD1 for D (5 bases). This CDR3 contains 16 residues. The V end lost 4 bases, the J end lost 0 bases, and 14 bases lay between the germline ends. Germline V gene data show CDR1 as MGHRA and CDR2 as YSYEKL. The CDR3 loop is CASSPAGLGSTDTQYF. The CDR3 DNA reads as TGCGCCAGCAGCCCAGCAGGGCTGGGGAGCACAGATACGCAGTATTTT.

This rearrangement joins TRBV7-2 to TRBJ2-7; possible D gene TRBD1, 7 bases. This CDR3 spans 14 amino acids. Germline assignment: CDR1 SGHTA and CDR2 FQGNSA. The V gene lost 3 bases and the J gene lost 4 bases, with 13 bases spanning the gap. The DNA for the CDR3 is TGTGCCAGCAGCTTCGGCGGGACAGTATACGAGCAGTACTTC. This encodes CASSFGGTVYEQYF. Together with reference TRBV7-2 and TRBJ2-7, the CDR3 gives the full variable domain: GAGVSQSPSNKVTEKGKDVELRCDPISGHTALYWYRQSLGQGLEFLIYFQGNSAPDKSGLPSDRFSAERTGGSVSTLTIQRTQQEDSAVYLCASSFGGTVYEQYFGPGTRLTVT.

The CDR3 DNA reads as TGTGCCAGCAGCTTACCGACGGGGGGGGATGGCTACACCTTC. Amino acids: CASSLPTGGDGYTF. The chain is built from TRBV7-9 and TRBJ1-2, with D possibly being TRBD1 (5 bases). V lost 2 bases to trimming and J lost 6 bases, with 13 bases between them. There are 14 residues in the CDR3. Germline loops: CDR1 SEHNR, CDR2 FQNEAQ (reference sequence).

This clone was detected a few times. J is TRBJ2-1 and V is TRBV4-3, with 12 bases fitting TRBD1. The CDR3 covers 15 residues. CDR1 is LGHNA, CDR2 YSLEER, per germline. Germline trimming cut 4 bases from V and 4 bases from J; bases unmatched to any gene: 2. The CDR3 coding sequence is TGCGCCAGCAGCCGGGACAGGGGGCCATACAATGAGCAGTTCTTC. Protein: CASSRDRGPYNEQFF.

The rearrangement joins TRBV4-1 to TRBJ2-5, with TRBD2 matching over 8 bases. Germline trimming cut 2 bases from V and 9 bases from J; bases unmatched to any gene: 11. Germline CDR1 is MGHRA and CDR2 is YSYEKL. The CDR3 loop spans 15 amino acids. CDR3 sequence (DNA): TGCGCCAGCAGCCAACAGACTAGCGTCCCGTCTCCCCAGTACTTC. Protein product: CASSQQTSVPSPQYF.

The V and J genes are TRBV27 and TRBJ2-7; TRBD1 agrees at 8 bases. Germline V gene lookup returns CDR1 MNHEY and CDR2 SMNVEV (reference sequence). The CDR3 has 17 amino acids. The J segment lost 2 bases and the V segment lost 5 bases, leaving 14 bases of the junction unmatched. DNA of the CDR3: TGTGCCAGCAGTCGAGGACCCGGGACAGGATTAACCTACGAGCAGTACTTC. Its protein product is CASSRGPGTGLTYEQYF.